These T cell receptor beta chains were read from a single sample in a study of blood T cell repertoires in COVID-19. Clones were sequenced by immunoSEQ multiplex PCR, and TCRdb holds only the in-frame ones, with some missing. The sample contains about 440,000 clones, around 89% of which appear only once. What was sequenced was peripheral blood. Receptors originate from a young woman with acute or convalescent COVID-19. CDR3s include the opening cysteine and the closing phenylalanine or tryptophan. A D gene is named only where the DNA matches it firmly. Not every row has a clone size; where given, it reads once, few, many or a size class.

abundance	v_gene	d_gene	j_gene	CDR3aa	CDR3nt
once	TRBV7-8	TRBD1	TRBJ2-2	CASSFLGQGETGELFF	TGTGCCAGCAGCTTCCTCGGACAGGGGGAAACCGGGGAGCTGTTTTTT
NA	TRBV5-1	NA	TRBJ2-7	CASSKDWGYEQYF	TGCGCCAGCAGCAAGGACTGGGGATACGAGCAGTACTTC
NA	TRBV5-6	TRBD1	TRBJ2-2	CASSAGGQVFTGELFF	TGTGCCAGCAGTGCTGGGGGACAGGTGTTCACCGGGGAGCTGTTTTTT
NA	TRBV5-1	TRBD1	TRBJ1-1	CASSWGDRDGTEAFF	TGCGCCAGCAGCTGGGGGGACAGGGATGGCACTGAAGCTTTCTTT
NA	TRBV19	NA	TRBJ1-4	CASTKERLATNEKLFF	TGTGCCAGTACTAAAGAGCGGCTGGCAACTAATGAAAAACTGTTTTTT
NA	TRBV4-1	NA	TRBJ2-2	CASSQDRGRGTGELFF	TGCGCCAGCAGCCAAGACAGGGGCCGGGGCACCGGGGAGCTGTTTTTT
once	TRBV6-2/TRBV6-3	TRBD2	TRBJ2-7	CASSSTSGGYEQYF	TGTGCCAGCAGCTCCACTAGCGGGGGGTACGAGCAGTACTTC
few	TRBV5-4	TRBD1	TRBJ1-1	CASSLDRGFIAFF	TGTGCCAGCAGCTTGGACAGGGGCTTTATAGCTTTCTTT
NA	TRBV4-1	NA	TRBJ1-2	CASSQETGSYGYTF	TGCGCCAGCAGCCAAGAGACAGGATCCTATGGCTACACCTTC
NA	TRBV3-1/TRBV3-2	NA	TRBJ2-5	CASSQDHRNQETQYF	TGTGCCAGCAGCCAAGATCACAGGAACCAAGAGACCCAGTACTTC
NA	TRBV7-9	TRBD2	TRBJ2-1	CASSSTRTSPFHEQFF	TGTGCCAGCAGCTCCACCCGGACTAGCCCTTTCCATGAGCAGTTCTTC
NA	TRBV11-2	TRBD1	TRBJ2-1	CASSSRGTVSYNEQFF	TGTGCCAGCAGCTCTAGGGGGACAGTCTCCTACAATGAGCAGTTCTTC
NA	TRBV10-2	TRBD2	TRBJ2-7	CASSEGTSGGYYEQYF	TGCGCCAGCAGTGAAGGGACTAGCGGGGGGTACTACGAGCAGTACTTC
NA	TRBV7-9	NA	TRBJ1-1	CASSASGGNSEAFF	TGTGCCAGCAGCGCATCTGGCGGGAACAGTGAAGCTTTCTTT
NA	TRBV20-1	TRBD2	TRBJ2-5	CSASLSGTSGGMGETQYF	TGCAGTGCTAGTTTATCCGGGACTAGCGGGGGGATGGGGGAGACCCAGTACTTC
NA	TRBV7-9	NA	TRBJ2-4	CASSPPGTSKNIQYF	TGTGCCAGCAGCCCACCCGGGACAAGCAAAAACATTCAGTACTTC
NA	TRBV2	NA	TRBJ1-1	CASSEEGLNTEAFF	TGTGCCAGCAGTGAAGAGGGGTTGAACACTGAAGCTTTCTTT
NA	TRBV28	TRBD1	TRBJ1-5	CASSQGGDGNQPQHF	TGTGCCAGCAGCCAGGGGGGTGACGGGAATCAGCCCCAGCATTTT